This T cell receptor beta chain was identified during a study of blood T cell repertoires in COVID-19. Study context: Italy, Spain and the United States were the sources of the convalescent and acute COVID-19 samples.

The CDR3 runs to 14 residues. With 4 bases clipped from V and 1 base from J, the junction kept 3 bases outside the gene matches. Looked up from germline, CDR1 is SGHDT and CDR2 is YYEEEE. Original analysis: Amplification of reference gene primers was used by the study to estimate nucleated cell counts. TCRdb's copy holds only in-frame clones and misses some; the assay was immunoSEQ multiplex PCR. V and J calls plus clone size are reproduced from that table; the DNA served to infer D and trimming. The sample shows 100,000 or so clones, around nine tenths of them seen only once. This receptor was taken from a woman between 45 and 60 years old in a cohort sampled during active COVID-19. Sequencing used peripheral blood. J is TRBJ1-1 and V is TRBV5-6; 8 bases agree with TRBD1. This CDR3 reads CASSPGGPNTEAFF. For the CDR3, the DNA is TGTGCCAGCAGCCCAGGGGGCCCGAACACTGAAGCTTTCTTT.